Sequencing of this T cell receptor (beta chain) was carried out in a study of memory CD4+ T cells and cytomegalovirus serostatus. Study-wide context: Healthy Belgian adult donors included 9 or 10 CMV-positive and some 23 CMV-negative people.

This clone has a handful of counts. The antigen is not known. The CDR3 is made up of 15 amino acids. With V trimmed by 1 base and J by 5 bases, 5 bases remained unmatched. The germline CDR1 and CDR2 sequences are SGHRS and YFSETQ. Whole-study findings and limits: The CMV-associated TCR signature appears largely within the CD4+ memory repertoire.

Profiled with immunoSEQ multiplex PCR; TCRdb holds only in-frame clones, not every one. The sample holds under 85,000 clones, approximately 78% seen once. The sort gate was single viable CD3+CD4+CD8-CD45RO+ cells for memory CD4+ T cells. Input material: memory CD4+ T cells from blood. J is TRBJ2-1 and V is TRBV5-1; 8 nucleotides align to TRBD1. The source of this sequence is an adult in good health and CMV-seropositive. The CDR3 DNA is TGCGCCAGCAGCTTGCTGCAGGGGGCTAACAATGAGCAGTTCTTC. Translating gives CASSLLQGANNEQFF.